This entry lists 5 T cell receptor beta chains sequenced from one sample in a study of cytomegalovirus exposure and HLA in healthy donors. Vbeta (60) and Jbeta (13) primers were used in the PCR. TCRdb's copy holds only in-frame clones and misses some; the assay was immunoSEQ multiplex PCR. In the table there are 150,000 or so clones, approximately 78% of which are singletons. Sequenced sample: PBMCs. Every receptor here comes from a woman between 40 and 55 years old in good health and CMV-seronegative.

CDR3 DNA sequence: TGTGCCAGCGCCTCAGGATATTCCTACGAGCAGTACTTC. This codes for CASASGYSYEQYF. The chain joins TRBV27 to TRBJ2-7, with D unclear. CDR1 MNHEY and CDR2 SMNVEV come from the germline V gene (reference sequence). Trimming shortened V by 8 bases and J by 1 base, and 12 bases separated the two germline ends. This CDR3 spans 13 amino acids.

In its sample, this clone was seen a few times. The chain links TRBV6-5 to TRBJ2-7, with D unresolved. CDR1 and CDR2 (germline): MNHEY, SVGAGI. With 9 bases removed from V and 3 bases from J, the gap between germline ends came to 9 bases. The CDR3 is made up of 11 amino acids. CDR3 loop: CARFHYYEQYF. CDR3 sequence (DNA): TGTGCCAGGTTCCACTACTACGAGCAGTACTTC.

The chain uses TRBV27 and TRBJ2-1; possibly TRBD2 for D (6 bases). CDR1 MNHEY and CDR2 SMNVEV come from the germline V gene (reference sequence). This CDR3 contains 17 residues. Trimming left V 1 base short and J 2 bases short, with 15 bases between. As DNA, the CDR3 is TGTGCCAGCAGTTTATTCCACACGGGAGAGCCCTACAATGAGCAGTTCTTC. This sequence encodes CASSLFHTGEPYNEQFF.

This clone was observed a handful of times. V usage is TRBV6-5 and J usage is TRBJ2-7, with no clear D. The CDR3 is made up of 15 amino acids. Germline assignment: CDR1 MNHEY and CDR2 SVGAGI. Trimming took 6 bases from V and 1 from J, leaving 16 bases between them. CDR3 in amino acids: CASRASPTPSYEQYF. For the CDR3, the DNA is TGTGCCAGCAGGGCTTCCCCGACACCTTCCTACGAGCAGTACTTC.

This clone has a handful of counts. The V call is TRBV5-4, the J call TRBJ1-2, with D perhaps TRBD1 (5 bases). Trimming cost V 0 bases and J 0 bases, with 9 bases left between them. Germline-derived CDR1 and CDR2 are SGHNT and YYREEE (reference sequence). The CDR3 is 15 residues long. The CDR3 loop reads CASSLDRSTNYGYTF. CDR3 in DNA: TGTGCCAGCAGCTTGGACAGGAGTACTAACTATGGCTACACCTTC.